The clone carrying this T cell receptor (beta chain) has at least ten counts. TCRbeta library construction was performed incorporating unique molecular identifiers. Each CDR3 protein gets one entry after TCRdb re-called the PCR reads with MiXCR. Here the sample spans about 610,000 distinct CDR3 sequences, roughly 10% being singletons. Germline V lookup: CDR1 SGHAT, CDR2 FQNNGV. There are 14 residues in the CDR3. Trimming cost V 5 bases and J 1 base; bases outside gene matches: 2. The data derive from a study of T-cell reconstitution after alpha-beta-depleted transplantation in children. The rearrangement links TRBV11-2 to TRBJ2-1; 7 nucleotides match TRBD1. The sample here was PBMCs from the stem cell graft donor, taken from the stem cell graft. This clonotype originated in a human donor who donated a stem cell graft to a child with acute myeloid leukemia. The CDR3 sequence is CASSRQGSYNEQFF. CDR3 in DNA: TGTGCCAGCAGCCGACAGGGATCCTACAATGAGCAGTTCTTC.